This T cell receptor (beta chain) derives from a study of blood T cells in healthy people across ages. Study-level findings and limits: A roughly linear fall in TCR beta diversity per million T cells was seen with increasing age. PBMCs that were unsorted prevented a conclusive naive versus antigen-experienced comparison.

CDR3 length equals 13 residues. From germline, CDR1 is SGHTA and CDR2 FQGNSA. Trimming shortened V by 5 bases and J by 1 base, and 8 bases separated the two germline ends. This clonotype was seen more than once but under ten times. The target antigen is unknown. Total RNA was extracted at no less than 6 micrograms per sample. Then a second PCR, running roughly 7 to 11 cycles, was carried out with a sample-barcoded 5' primer and a J-beta primer mix. TCRdb fed the 5' RACE reads into MiXCR, producing one record per CDR3 protein. The table shows 800,000 or so distinct CDR3 sequences, with about 25% occurring only once. The same sample was also studied in work on T cells of mothers and their children.

Sequenced input: blood. This chain links TRBV7-2 with TRBJ1-1; D not resolved. The clonotype comes from a boy between 10 and 17 years old in good health. For the CDR3, the DNA is TGTGCCAGCAGCACACAGCAGAACACTGAAGCTTTCTTT. It translates to CASSTQQNTEAFF.